This T cell receptor (beta chain) originates from a study of cytomegalovirus exposure and HLA in healthy donors (dated by TCRdb to 2016 to 2017). About the study as a whole: In an earlier analysis of under 600 of the donors, 250 to 350 Gb of sequence data and 95 million to 130 million unique TCR beta sequences from about 190 million T cells were reported. Besides the first cohort of some 670 subjects, a separate validation cohort made up of 90 to 150 different subjects was used. Class I and class II HLA loci were covered by the typing at four-digit resolution. Of the approximately 400 genotyped donors, around 81% fell in the genetic ancestry cluster associated with self-reported Caucasian donors. The later analysis used no new phenotypic data to find candidate immune exposures, relying instead on TCR beta sequences and their occurrence across donors. Using immunosequencing, the study profiled T cell repertoires from 640 or so subjects and related those repertoires to cytomegalovirus serostatus. To study patterns of TCR occurrence, a later analysis re-analyzed previously published TCR beta repertoires from around 670 donors and added high-resolution HLA genotyping. Typing coverage differed by locus: A, B, C, DRB1 and DQB1 were typed in about 629-640 donors, DQA1 in about 510, DPA1 in 606, and DPB1 in around 490. Every repertoire in the discovery cohort had been generated on one and the same sequencing platform. Roughly 300 gigabases of sequencing data and 75 million to 85 million unique TCR sequences made up an early release that covered over 550 HLA-typed donors. Four to six DR-DQ haplotypes were handled as single units for association and clustering, since linkage in the cohort was strong. To predict cytomegalovirus infection status, the study brought together high-throughput TCR immunosequencing, statistical association of individual TCRs with disease status, and machine learning. Donor age, sex, ethnicity and CMV serostatus were collected together with the repertoire data. To decide whether each TCR beta V gene segment behaved as functional or pseudogenic, an earlier analysis of fewer than 750 of the donors relied on high-throughput TCR beta sequencing. The aim of the study was to test whether cataloging public T cell receptors could identify signatures of past pathogen exposure. Among several hundred genotyped donors of the cohort, an average of approximately 200,000 unique TCR beta nucleotide sequences was sequenced per donor, of which about 18% were non-productive. A later genetic analysis took genome-wide SNP genotypes for about 55% of the 666 donors and used that subset as a discovery cohort. Here is what the overall study found, with its caveats: A later analysis found that HLA-associated TCR beta chains were more clonally expanded and had lower generation probabilities than equally common non-associated chains. The study gave a list of 150 to 200 TCR beta chains associated with cytomegalovirus. Presence/absence analyses assumed roughly uniform sequencing depth across donors, an assumption that may not hold. A further reported finding was that TCR beta sequences accurately predicted the HLA-A and HLA-B alleles for most subjects in the first cohort. Most TCR sequences were seen in very few donors, while some public TCRs were found in many individuals. Compared with the approximately 710-donor mean, donors in an Asian-associated ancestry cluster had fewer N-insertions in productive TCRs, according to a later genetic analysis. The authors suggested that the approach could potentially be extended to other disease states and immunological phenotypes. This cohort had only TCR beta chains sequenced, and the lack of alpha or paired-chain data limited which features could be detected. Some IMGT-functional V segments, including TRBV6-2 and TRBV6-3, could not be distinguished by the 87-base-pair reads and were therefore excluded. Most CMV-associated TCR beta chains appeared to be HLA-restricted in a later analysis, and the HLA associations seemed to be driven largely by CMV exposure. An association between a missense DCLRE1C variant and V-gene and J-gene trimming of TCR beta chains was found in a later genetic analysis and replicated in an independent cohort. The classifier was reported to diagnose cytomegalovirus status with high specificity and sensitivity in both the original and validation cohorts. Because HLA typing was missing for some donors at each locus, association tests included only the typed subset. A few of the identified cytomegalovirus-associated TCR beta chains were confirmed in vitro to be specific for cytomegalovirus antigens. CMV serostatus was the only immune exposure information available for the cohort. The earlier analysis of 587 of the donors excluded approximately 17 rarely observed V segments, including chromosome 9 orphons, because counts were too low. In a later analysis, the rate of TCR association differed among HLA loci, with DRB1 alleles having the most associated TCRs and HLA-C alleles having the fewest. In an earlier analysis of some 640 of the donors, most TCR beta V segments were observed in productive rearrangements about 87% or about 30% of the time, broadly matching IMGT annotations. In a later analysis, some 18,000 TCR beta sequences were associated with specific HLA alleles at a false discovery rate of 0.05. A group of highly shared sequence variants was considered likely to be a technical artifact of the sequencing pipeline. Correlated functional status among segregating V segments might reflect linkage disequilibrium, but an unknown experimental factor could not be ruled out. When HLA alleles, especially DR and DQ, strongly co-occurred, attributing TCR associations to individual alleles was difficult. According to a later analysis, parvovirus B19, influenza, CMV and Epstein-Barr virus appeared linked to several top co-occurrence clusters.

As concerns this clone: Its recognized antigen is unknown. No much larger clonotype is one base removed from it; base qualities were not supplied.

The library came from the immunoSEQ multiplex PCR assay. For the multiplex PCR, a mixture combining 60 forward primers for TCR Vbeta segments and 13 reverse primers for TCR Jbeta segments was used. The CDR3 region of rearranged TCR beta genes was amplified from genomic DNA by a multiplex PCR assay. The amplified TCR beta libraries were sequenced on the Illumina HiSeq System as 87-base-pair reads. In the source study's methods: In a later analysis, 70 million to 95 million unique TCR beta chains were counted across the 650 to 750 repertoires, and some 10 million of these chains were shared by at least two donors. To remove PCR and sequencing errors, raw reads were error-corrected and collapsed into unique sequences using a nearest-neighbor algorithm that merged closely related sequences. V, D and J gene segments were assigned by aligning CDR3 sequences to IMGT reference sequences. For a sequence to be retained, at least a six-nucleotide match to both a V gene segment and a J gene segment was required. A rearrangement counted as productive if the CDR3 had no stop codons and remained in frame with V and J, and every other rearrangement counted as non-productive. Following IMGT convention, CDR3 was defined as the stretch from the second conserved V-encoded cysteine to the conserved J-encoded phenylalanine. The earlier analysis of some 580 of the donors excluded any sequence lacking an unambiguous match to a single V gene segment. In an earlier analysis of some 590 of the donors, V segments were called functional above 56.7% productive rearrangements and were called segregating when the between-donor standard deviation exceeded 5%. To diagnose cytomegalovirus status from the catalog of TCR beta chain sequences, a statistical classification framework was built. V and J gene assignment, in a later analysis, came from comparing TCR nucleotide sequences with IMGT/GENE-DB human TR gene sequences. Using the TCRdist pipeline, a later analysis assigned CDR3 sequences along with most-parsimonious VDJ recombination scenarios. A later analysis defined each TCR beta chain by its CDR3 amino acid sequence plus V-gene family, and excluded reads lacking a unique V-gene family. To address suspected cross-contamination and a sequencing artifact, a later analysis removed approximately 590 highly shared, low-generation-probability nucleotide sequences. In a later analysis, a clonal expansion index for each public chain was calculated from normalized within-repertoire ranks of inferred template counts. In a later analysis, generation probabilities were computed with a VDJ recombination model fitted to out-of-frame rearrangements, and the resulting probabilities were checked against IGoR. Hypergeometric tests were used in a later analysis to score TCR-TCR, TCR-HLA and TCR-CMV co-occurrence, with a repertoire-size bias correction applied to the TCR pairs. To estimate false discovery rates, a later analysis permuted the HLA or CMV assignments 20 times. A later analysis grouped co-occurring TCRs with DBSCAN, adding TCRdist sequence similarity when clustering within HLA-allele-positive subsets. Repertoires with fewer than 30,000 or more than 120,000 public chains, plus five repertoires with anomalous nucleotide sharing, were excluded from co-occurrence clustering. Here the immuneACCESS table is served through TCRdb, limited to in-frame sequences with V and J called. Missing clones are a known gap in these copies; in checked studies unresolved V genes cover under half, and the rest lacks a known reason. V, J and clone size reflect that table, while D and trimming were determined from the DNA. This sample gives approximately 74,000 clones in total; just under 80% of them show up just once. The ten largest clones represent over 9.5% of the sample.

The CDR3, from cysteine to phenylalanine, totals 16 residues. The retained sequence is limited to the CDR3, 48 bases, with the frame set at the first base. Ends trimmed: V by 2 bases, J by 3 bases; bases unmatched to a gene: 3. According to the germline V gene (reference sequence), CDR1 reads SEHNR and CDR2 reads FQNEAQ. The cohort comprised some 730 healthy bone marrow donors. At the time of sampling, all cohort members were nominally healthy, though unrecorded immune exposures were likely present. The donor tested CMV seronegative and was one of the 352 seronegative cohort members. Each donor provided a peripheral blood sample, and peripheral blood mononuclear cells were used for TCR beta sequencing. Genomic DNA was extracted from the blood cell samples with the Qiagen DNeasy Blood Extraction Kit.

The TCR comes from a man in his forties in good health and CMV-seronegative. Source material: PBMCs. The chain joins TRBV7-9 to TRBJ2-2; the central 10 bases match TRBD2. The CDR3 is CASSLSLAGDTGELFF. The nucleotide sequence is given as TGTGCCAGCAGCTTATCCCTAGCGGGGGACACCGGGGAGCTGTTTTTT.